The entry below gives a single TCR beta chain sequence along with its context. It lacks a known antigen. Per-base qualities were not stored, and no clone one base away is much larger. Its CDR3 holds 18 amino acids, cysteine through phenylalanine. The DNA shown is the 54-base CDR3, in frame from base 1. As encoded in the germline V gene, CDR1 is SGHDN while CDR2 is FVKESK. A distance of 25 bases separates the germline ends of V and J, which lose 4 bases and 4 bases respectively. Taken with the paper, the label for time point translates to: week 35, safety follow-up. A 20-mer mutant IDH1 peptide at 300 micrograms in Montanide made up each vaccine dose, which was injected subcutaneously together with topical imiquimod. Patients received eight vaccinations in weeks 1, 3, 5, 7, 11, 15, 19 and 23, corresponding to visits V03 through V10. Newly diagnosed WHO grade 3 or 4 IDH1-mutant astrocytomas showing loss of nuclear ATRX were present in the donors. The samples were drawn from NOA16, a multicentre, single-arm, open-label phase I trial in Germany that tested a mutant IDH1 peptide vaccine in humans for the first time. Genomic DNA for TCRB sequencing was extracted from EDTA blood using the DNeasy Blood and Tissue Kit.

The library was built by means of the immunoSEQ multiplex PCR assay. Following the manufacturer's protocol, the hsTCRB Kit was used to amplify rearranged TCR beta chain sequences. An Illumina MiSeq was used to sequence the TCRB libraries. Turning to the authors' computational methods: The kit vendor's proprietary platform handled demultiplexing, trimming and gene mapping. The immuneACCESS repertoire file appears here via TCRdb, limited to in-frame rearrangements. These files lack a portion of the clones; in checked studies, under half of the deficit traces to unresolved V genes, and the cause of the others is not known. That table supplies the V and J calls and clone size; D and trimming were determined from the DNA. For this sample there are 35,000 to 45,000 clones; 83% appear just once. The ten largest clones capture just over 5% of the sample. The data originate from a study of a mutant IDH1 vaccine in newly diagnosed glioma listed by TCRdb under 2021. Regarding the study in general: Vaccination was initiated 4-6 weeks after radiotherapy alone, or concurrently with temozolomide cycles in the chemotherapy-containing groups. Prior to enrollment, patients had been given standard therapy consisting of radiotherapy alone, temozolomide alone, or radiochemotherapy with temozolomide, with the combination given to most patients. Of the 30 or so patients who were treated, about 62% were male and approximately 40% were female, and the mean age was approximately 40 years. The week-35 safety follow-up was designated visit V12, and the week-47 end of study was designated visit V13. Peripheral blood was drawn at six visits: V03 (baseline), V05, V07, V10, V12 and V13. Longitudinal TCRB deep sequencing was performed for 20 to 25 treated patients wherever samples were available for exploratory analyses. The research as a whole found: Availability determined which PBMC samples were chosen for TCRB deep sequencing. It was noted by the authors that analyses of patient blood samples could not be reproduced owing to sample limitations. No apparent relationship was observed between pseudoprogression and alterations in the top peripheral T cell clonotypes detected by TCRB sequencing. Immune responses induced by the vaccine were seen in approximately 93% of patients across multiple MHC alleles.

The receptor was derived from a woman aged 45-59 years with glioma. This specimen consisted of PBMCs, obtained from a glioma patient whose treatment included an IDH1 peptide vaccine. The rearranged chain carries TRBV14 and TRBJ1-1; matching of 6 bases hints at TRBD1 as the D gene. The nucleotides read TGTGCCAGCAGCCCGGCGGGGGGCACTGGTTTCGGCAGCACTGAAGCTTTCTTT. Its protein reads: CASSPAGGTGFGSTEAFF.